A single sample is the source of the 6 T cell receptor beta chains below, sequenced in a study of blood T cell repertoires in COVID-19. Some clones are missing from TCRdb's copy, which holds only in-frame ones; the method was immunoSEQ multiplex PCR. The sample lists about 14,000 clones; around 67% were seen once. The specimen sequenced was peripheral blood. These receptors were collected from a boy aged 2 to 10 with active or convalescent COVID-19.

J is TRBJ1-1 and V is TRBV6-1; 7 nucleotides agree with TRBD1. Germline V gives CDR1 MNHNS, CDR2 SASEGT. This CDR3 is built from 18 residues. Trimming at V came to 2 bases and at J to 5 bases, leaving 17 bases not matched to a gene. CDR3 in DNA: TGTGCCAGCAGTGAATTCCCACGACAGGGCTCGAGGGGTACTGAAGCTTTCTTT. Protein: CASSEFPRQGSRGTEAFF.

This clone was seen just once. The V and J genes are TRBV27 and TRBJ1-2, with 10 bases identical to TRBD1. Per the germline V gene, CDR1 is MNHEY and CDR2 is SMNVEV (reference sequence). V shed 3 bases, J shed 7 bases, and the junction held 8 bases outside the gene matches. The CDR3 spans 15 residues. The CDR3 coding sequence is TGTGCCAGCAGTTTCGGCGGGACAGGGGTAGGTGGCTACACCTTC. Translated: CASSFGGTGVGGYTF.

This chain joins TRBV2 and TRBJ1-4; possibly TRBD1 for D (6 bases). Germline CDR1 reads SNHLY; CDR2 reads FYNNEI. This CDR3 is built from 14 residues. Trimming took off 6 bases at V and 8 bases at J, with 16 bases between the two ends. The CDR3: CASRADSKREKLFF. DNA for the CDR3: TGTGCCAGCAGGGCGGACAGTAAGAGGGAAAAACTGTTTTTT.

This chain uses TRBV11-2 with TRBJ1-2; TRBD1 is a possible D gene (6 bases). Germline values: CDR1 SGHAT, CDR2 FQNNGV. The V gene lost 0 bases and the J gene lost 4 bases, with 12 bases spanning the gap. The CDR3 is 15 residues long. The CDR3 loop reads CASSLEGAASYGYTF. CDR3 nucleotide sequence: TGTGCCAGCAGCTTAGAGGGGGCGGCATCCTATGGCTACACCTTC. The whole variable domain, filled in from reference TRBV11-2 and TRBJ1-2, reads EAGVAQSPRYKIIEKRQSVAFWCNPISGHATLYWYQQILGQGPKLLIQFQNNGVVDDSQLPKDRFSAERLKGVDSTLKIQPAKLEDSAVYLCASSLEGAASYGYTFGSGTRLTVV.

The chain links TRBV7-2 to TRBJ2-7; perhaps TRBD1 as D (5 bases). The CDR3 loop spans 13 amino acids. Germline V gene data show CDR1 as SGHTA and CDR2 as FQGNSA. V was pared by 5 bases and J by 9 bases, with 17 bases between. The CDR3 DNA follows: TGTGCCAGCAGCCTAAGGGGCGTAAGAGGGCAGTACTTC. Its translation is CASSLRGVRGQYF.

The CDR3 DNA is TGTGCCACCAGTGATTATGGTAGCGGCCCAAGCTCCTACAATGAGCAGTTCTTC. Amino acids: CATSDYGSGPSSYNEQFF. The chain is built from TRBV24-1 and TRBJ2-1, with D possibly TRBD2 on 6 matching bases. The CDR3 runs to 18 residues. Looked up from germline, CDR1 is KGHDR and CDR2 is SFDVKD. Deletions cut 2 bases from V and 0 bases from J, with 16 bases between.